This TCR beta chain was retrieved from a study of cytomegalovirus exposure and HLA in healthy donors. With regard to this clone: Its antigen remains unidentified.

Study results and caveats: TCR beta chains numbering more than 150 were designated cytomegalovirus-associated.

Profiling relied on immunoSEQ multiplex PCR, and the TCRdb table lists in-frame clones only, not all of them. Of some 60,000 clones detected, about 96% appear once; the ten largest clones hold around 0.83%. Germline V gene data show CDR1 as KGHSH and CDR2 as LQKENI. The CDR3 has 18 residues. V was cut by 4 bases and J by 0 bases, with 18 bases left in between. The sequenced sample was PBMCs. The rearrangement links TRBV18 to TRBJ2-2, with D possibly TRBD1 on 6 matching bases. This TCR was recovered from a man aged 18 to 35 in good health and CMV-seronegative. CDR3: CASSRISQGNANTGELFF. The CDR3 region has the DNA TGTGCCAGCTCACGGATATCACAGGGCAATGCGAACACCGGGGAGCTGTTTTTT.